These T cell receptor beta chains were read from a single sample in a study of beta chain features in type 1 diabetes. Method: immunoSEQ multiplex PCR; TCRdb's copy keeps in-frame clones and lacks some. This table holds over 500,000 clones, around 16% found once. Material for sequencing was naive CD4+ T cells from blood. The source is a man aged 18-30 years in good health. Each CDR3 is given with its conserved first and last residue. The D gene is left open where the match is weak. Size is stated for part of the rows, as once, few or many counts, or as a class when the clone is expanded.

v_gene	abundance	j_gene	d_gene	CDR3aa	CDR3nt
TRBV4-3	NA	TRBJ2-3	TRBD1	CASSQETATGTSTDTQYF	TGCGCCAGCAGCCAAGAGACCGCGACAGGGACGAGCACAGATACGCAGTATTTT
TRBV7-9	few	TRBJ2-1	TRBD1	CASSARDRGIEQFF	TGTGCCAGCAGCGCCCGGGACAGGGGGATTGAGCAGTTCTTC
TRBV7-9	NA	TRBJ1-1	NA	CASSLGIRGGTEAFF	TGTGCCAGCAGCTTAGGTATCAGGGGAGGGACTGAAGCTTTCTTT
TRBV6-5	NA	TRBJ2-7	NA	CASSYKWDGTYEQYF	TGTGCCAGCAGTTACAAATGGGACGGAACCTACGAGCAGTACTTC
TRBV6-5	NA	TRBJ1-4	NA	CASGAPGEKLFF	TGTGCCAGCGGGGCCCCGGGCGAAAAACTGTTTTTT
TRBV6-5	once	TRBJ1-1	NA	CASRFRGAGSTEAFF	TGTGCCAGCAGGTTTAGGGGGGCAGGGAGCACTGAAGCTTTCTTT
TRBV14	NA	TRBJ2-1	NA	CASSQGHKAQFF	TGTGCCAGCAGCCAGGGGCATAAAGCGCAGTTCTTC
TRBV7-2	few	TRBJ1-2	NA	CASSLEWGPGYGYTF	TGTGCCAGCAGCTTAGAGTGGGGGCCAGGCTATGGCTACACCTTC
TRBV7-2	NA	TRBJ1-5	NA	CASSLGGQPQHF	TGTGCCAGCAGCCTGGGAGGTCAGCCCCAGCATTTT
TRBV11-2	NA	TRBJ2-2	NA	CASSLGRGYTGELFF	TGTGCCAGCAGCTTAGGCCGGGGGTATACCGGGGAGCTGTTTTTT
TRBV14	NA	TRBJ2-5	NA	CASSVVQETQYF	TGTGCCAGCAGCGTCGTACAAGAGACCCAGTACTTC
TRBV14	NA	TRBJ2-1	NA	CASSARASGYNEQFF	TGTGCCAGCAGTGCAAGGGCCTCCGGCTACAATGAGCAGTTCTTC
TRBV7-2	NA	TRBJ2-1	NA	CASSFLNEQFF	TGTGCCAGCAGCTTCCTCAATGAGCAGTTCTTC
TRBV7-9	few	TRBJ2-7	TRBD2	CASSPAGVRYEQYF	TGTGCCAGCAGCCCAGCGGGGGTAAGATACGAGCAGTACTTC
TRBV6-5	NA	TRBJ1-5	NA	CASRGNTGWNQPQHF	TGTGCCAGCAGGGGCAATACAGGATGGAATCAGCCCCAGCATTTT
TRBV19	NA	TRBJ2-5	NA	CASSIRETQYF	TGTGCCAGTAGTATAAGGGAGACCCAGTACTTC
TRBV7-2	few	TRBJ2-7	NA	CASSSGTSSYEQYF	TGTGCCAGCAGCTCCGGGACAAGCTCCTACGAGCAGTACTTC
TRBV5-6	few	TRBJ1-4	NA	CASGSHEKLFF	TGTGCCAGCGGTTCCCATGAAAAACTGTTTTTT
TRBV5-1	NA	TRBJ2-1	TRBD1	CASSLFGTEDHEQFF	TGCGCCAGCAGCTTGTTCGGGACAGAGGACCATGAGCAGTTCTTC
TRBV7-9	NA	TRBJ1-1	NA	CASSSQGLNTEAFF	TGTGCCAGCAGCTCCCAAGGTCTGAACACTGAAGCTTTCTTT
TRBV6-5	few	TRBJ2-2	NA	CASSYSGNTGELFF	TGTGCCAGCAGTTACTCCGGGAACACCGGGGAGCTGTTTTTT
TRBV5-4	few	TRBJ2-7	NA	CASSAGSGAYEQYF	TGTGCCAGCAGTGCAGGGAGTGGGGCCTACGAGCAGTACTTC
TRBV7-8	NA	TRBJ2-1	TRBD1	CASSLGTGIYNEQFF	TGTGCCAGCAGCTTAGGGACAGGGATCTACAATGAGCAGTTCTTC
TRBV18	NA	TRBJ2-5	NA	CASSSGYQETQYF	TGTGCCAGCTCATCAGGGTACCAAGAGACCCAGTACTTC
TRBV7-9	NA	TRBJ2-7	TRBD2	CASSLSREGSSYEQYF	TGTGCCAGCAGCTTATCGCGGGAGGGAAGCTCCTACGAGCAGTACTTC
TRBV9	NA	TRBJ1-1	NA	CASSVALGNTEAFF	TGTGCCAGCAGCGTAGCTCTGGGGAACACTGAAGCTTTCTTT
TRBV27	few	TRBJ2-7	TRBD1	CASNYGGRQGTYEQYF	TGTGCCAGCAATTATGGGGGGAGACAGGGGACCTACGAGCAGTACTTC
TRBV30	few	TRBJ2-2	NA	CAWSRTVGAGELFF	TGTGCCTGGAGTAGGACAGTCGGCGCCGGGGAGCTGTTTTTT
TRBV27	NA	TRBJ1-5	TRBD1	CASSLDRASNQPQHF	TGTGCCAGCAGTTTAGACAGGGCTAGCAATCAGCCCCAGCATTTT
TRBV4-2	few	TRBJ2-7	TRBD1	CASSRNGQDYEQYF	TGTGCCAGCAGCCGCAATGGACAGGACTACGAGCAGTACTTC
TRBV2	NA	TRBJ1-1	NA	CASSEEVVNTEAFF	TGTGCCAGCAGTGAAGAAGTGGTTAACACTGAAGCTTTCTTT
TRBV5-1	NA	TRBJ2-1	TRBD1	CASSLQGQAYNEQFF	TGCGCCAGCAGCTTGCAGGGACAGGCCTACAATGAGCAGTTCTTC
TRBV18	NA	TRBJ1-2	TRBD1	CASSLSGPGQGDYGYTF	TGTGCCAGCTCACTTTCCGGTCCGGGACAGGGGGATTATGGCTACACCTTC
TRBV10-3	few	TRBJ2-7	NA	CACSGGTYEQYF	TGTGCCTGTAGTGGGGGGACCTACGAGCAGTACTTC
TRBV5-1	few	TRBJ1-1	TRBD1	CASSSVPGGHTEAFF	TGCGCCAGCAGCTCGGTACCAGGGGGCCACACTGAAGCTTTCTTT
TRBV4-1	few	TRBJ2-1	NA	CASSQDLRFPTSSSYNEQFF	TGCGCCAGCAGCCAAGATCTGAGGTTTCCTACATCAAGCTCCTACAATGAGCAGTTCTTC
TRBV14	few	TRBJ1-1	TRBD1	CASSRTRQGGTEAFF	TGTGCCAGCAGCCGTACCAGACAGGGAGGCACTGAAGCTTTCTTT
TRBV6-6	NA	TRBJ2-7	NA	CASSYSSVTYEQYF	TGTGCCAGCAGTTACTCAAGCGTTACCTACGAGCAGTACTTC
TRBV7-2	many	TRBJ2-4	NA	CASSPYVAALAKNIQYF	TGTGCCAGCAGCCCCTACGTGGCCGCTTTAGCCAAAAACATTCAGTACTTC
TRBV4-1	NA	TRBJ2-1	NA	CASSQERQLLYNEQFF	TGCGCCAGCAGCCAAGAAAGGCAACTACTCTACAATGAGCAGTTCTTC
TRBV28	NA	TRBJ1-1	NA	CASSFRGARNTEAFF	TGTGCCAGCAGTTTTAGGGGGGCGAGGAACACTGAAGCTTTCTTT
TRBV5-1	NA	TRBJ2-3	NA	CASSWGGPDTQYF	TGCGCCAGCAGCTGGGGGGGCCCAGATACGCAGTATTTT
TRBV5-1	few	TRBJ1-2	TRBD1	CASSTGTGTRNYGYTF	TGCGCCAGCAGCACCGGGACAGGGACCCGTAACTATGGCTACACCTTC